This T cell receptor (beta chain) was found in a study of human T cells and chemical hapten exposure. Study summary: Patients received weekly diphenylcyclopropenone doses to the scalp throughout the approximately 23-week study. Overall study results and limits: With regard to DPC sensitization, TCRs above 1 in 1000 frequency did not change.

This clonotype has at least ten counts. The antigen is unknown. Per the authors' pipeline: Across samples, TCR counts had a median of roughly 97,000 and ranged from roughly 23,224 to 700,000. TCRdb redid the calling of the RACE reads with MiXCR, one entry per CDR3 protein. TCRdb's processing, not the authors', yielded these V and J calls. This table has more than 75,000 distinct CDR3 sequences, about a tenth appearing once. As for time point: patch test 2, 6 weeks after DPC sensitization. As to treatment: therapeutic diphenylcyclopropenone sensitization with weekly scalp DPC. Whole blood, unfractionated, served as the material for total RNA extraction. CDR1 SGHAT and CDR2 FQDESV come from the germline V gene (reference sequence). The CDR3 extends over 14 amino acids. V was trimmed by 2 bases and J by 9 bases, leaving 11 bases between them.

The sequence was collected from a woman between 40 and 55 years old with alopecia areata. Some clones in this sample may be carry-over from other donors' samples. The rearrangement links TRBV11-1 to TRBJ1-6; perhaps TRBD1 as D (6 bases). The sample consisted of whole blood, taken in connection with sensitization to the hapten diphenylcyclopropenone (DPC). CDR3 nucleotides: TGTGCCAGCAGCTTACGACAGGAGGTTTCACCCCTCCACTTT. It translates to CASSLRQEVSPLHF.